Shown below are 32 T cell receptor beta chains from a single sample sequenced in a study of blood T cells in healthy people across ages. Primed by a sample-barcoded 5' primer and a J-beta primer mix, a second PCR proceeded for about 6 to 11 cycles. TCRdb re-called the 5' RACE reads with MiXCR, one entry per CDR3 protein. Altogether hundreds of thousands of distinct CDR3 sequences are present, 20% to 30% being singletons, with the ten largest covering just under 9.5%. This sample also appeared in a second study, on T cells of mothers and their children.

Sequenced input: blood. These TCRs come from a boy between 10 and 17 years old in good health.

The chain carries TRBV7-9 and TRBJ1-4; TRBD1 aligns across 7 bases. V lost 4 bases, J lost 6 bases, and 5 bases stayed unmatched. Germline assignment: CDR1 SEHNR and CDR2 FQNEAQ (reference sequence). There are 14 residues in the CDR3. Here the CDR3 reads CASSSNTGDEKLFF. Here the CDR3 DNA reads TGTGCCAGCAGCTCAAATACAGGGGATGAAAAACTGTTTTTT.

This clonotype was seen a few times. This sequence joins TRBV5-6 and TRBJ2-5; tentative D call: TRBD2 (7 bases). Matching the DNA end better, TRBJ2-1 makes the J call doubtful. This CDR3 has 15 amino acids. The germline V gene has CDR1 SGHDT and CDR2 YYEEEE. DNA of the CDR3: TGTGCCAGCAGCTGGGGAGGGGGGCGATACAATGAGCAGTTCTTC. This encodes CASSWGGGRYNEQFF.

This chain connects TRBV7-2 to TRBJ2-7; 8 bases are shared with TRBD1. The ends lost 1 base at V and 4 bases at J; junction bases unmatched: 6. The CDR3 runs to 15 residues. Germline V lookup: CDR1 SGHTA, CDR2 FQGNSA. As DNA, the CDR3 is TGTGCCAGCAGCTTAGATCCGACAGGGGTTTACGAGCAGTACTTC. Translating it yields CASSLDPTGVYEQYF.

V and J are TRBV10-3 and TRBJ2-1; TRBD2 matches at 8 bases. Germline CDR1 and CDR2: ENHRY and SYGVKD. The CDR3 extends over 19 amino acids. With 4 bases clipped from V and 0 bases from J, the junction kept 14 bases outside the gene matches. CDR3 loop: CAISGFGGGTVSSYNEQFF. For the CDR3, the DNA is TGTGCCATCAGTGGATTTGGCGGGGGGACCGTGAGCTCCTACAATGAGCAGTTCTTC.

About this clonotype: The junction departs from germline at one end; a sequencing error may be responsible. The chain has TRBV7-2 and TRBJ2-5; D is unclear. This CDR3 has 14 residues. Germline lookup yields CDR1 SGHTA and CDR2 FQGNSA. CDR3 nucleotides: TGTGCCAACAGCTTCCTAGGATCGCAAGAGACCCAGTACTTC. Translation gives CANSFLGSQETQYF.

The chain combines TRBV19 with TRBJ2-5; 7 nucleotides agree with TRBD1. The end of the DNA is better explained by TRBJ2-1, so the J call may be wrong. CDR1 and CDR2 from the germline V gene are LNHDA and SQIVND (reference sequence). The CDR3 has 12 residues. The CDR3, as DNA: TGTGCCAGTATGGGACAGATTAATGAGCAGTTCTTC. Residues: CASMGQINEQFF.

In its sample, this clonotype was seen a few times. This rearrangement joins TRBV5-1 to TRBJ2-5; D ambiguous. In germline, CDR1 is SGHRS, CDR2 YFSETQ. CDR3 size: 14 residues. Trimming removed 3 bases from V and 0 bases from J, with 9 bases in between. The CDR3 spells CASSWAVYQETQYF. The DNA for the CDR3 is TGCGCCAGCAGCTGGGCGGTGTACCAAGAGACCCAGTACTTC.

The gene calls are TRBV10-2 and TRBJ2-3; 7 nucleotides align to TRBD1. The V segment lost 9 bases and the J segment 2 bases; nucleotides outside the gene matches: 8. CDR1 is WSHSY, CDR2 SAAADI, per germline. This CDR3 is 14 amino acids long. CDR3 sequence (DNA): TGCGCCAGTTCAGACAGGGCGTACACAGATACGCAGTATTTT. Amino acids: CASSDRAYTDTQYF.

The rearrangement links TRBV29-1 to TRBJ1-2, with a possible D match to TRBD1 (5 bases). The CDR3 is 14 amino acids. V lost 0 bases to trimming and J lost 8 bases, with 16 bases between them. The germline CDR1 and CDR2 sequences are SQVTM and ANQGSEA. CDR3 protein: CSVEDGRGDGGYTF. In nucleotides, the CDR3 is TGCAGCGTTGAAGATGGCCGAGGGGATGGGGGCTACACCTTC.

The J gene is TRBJ2-7, the V gene TRBV7-2; TRBD2 matches 10 bases. CDR1 and CDR2 (germline): SGHTA, FQGNSA. The CDR3 contains 15 residues. J was trimmed by 6 bases and V by 5 bases; bases with no gene match: 10. CDR3 DNA sequence: TGTGCCAGCAGCAAAGCGGGGGGGACGGTGGGCGAGCAGTACTTC. Protein sequence: CASSKAGGTVGEQYF. The variable domain in full, with the rest retrieved from reference TRBV7-2 and TRBJ2-7, is GAGVSQSPSNKVTEKGKDVELRCDPISGHTALYWYRQSLGQGLEFLIYFQGNSAPDKSGLPSDRFSAERTGGSVSTLTIQRTQQEDSAVYLCASSKAGGTVGEQYFGPGTRLTVT.

This clonotype was observed a handful of times. The CDR3 here is CSARVGYTEAFF. The CDR3 DNA reads TGCAGTGCTAGGGTAGGGTACACTGAAGCTTTCTTT. V and J are TRBV20-1 and TRBJ1-1; D remains ambiguous. In germline, CDR1 is DFQATT, CDR2 SNEGSKA (reference sequence). The germline V and J ends were trimmed by 3 bases and 3 bases, with 8 bases remaining between them. The CDR3 runs 12 residues.

This clonotype has only a few counts. The rearrangement uses TRBV5-4 and TRBJ2-5, with D perhaps being TRBD1 or TRBD2 (5 bases each). The germline CDR1 and CDR2 sequences are SGHNT and YYREEE (reference sequence). The CDR3 is 14 residues long. The ends were cut back, 5 bases at V and 2 bases at J, with 13 bases in the middle. In DNA, the CDR3 is TGTGCCAGCAGACGAGGGGATGGGCAAGAGACCCAGTACTTC. It translates to CASRRGDGQETQYF.

This clonotype was found a few times. This sequence joins TRBV7-9 and TRBJ2-6, with D possibly matching TRBD2 (5 bases). Germline assignment: CDR1 SEHNR and CDR2 FQNEAQ (reference sequence). Trimming left V 3 bases short and J 4 bases short, with 16 bases between. The CDR3 spans 17 residues. The CDR3 region has the DNA TGTGCCAGCAGCTTTGCGGGTTCCCAACCCGGGGCCAACGTCCTGACTTTC. This gives the protein CASSFAGSQPGANVLTF.

The chain joins TRBV19 to TRBJ2-5, with D uncertain. The J call is uncertain, as TRBJ2-7 better fits the DNA end. This CDR3 comprises 13 residues. Per the germline V gene, CDR1 is LNHDA and CDR2 is SQIVND (reference sequence). This CDR3 is CATRTAVSNEQYF. The CDR3 nucleotides read TGTGCCACCCGGACGGCCGTCTCGAACGAGCAGTACTTC.

There are a few counts of this clonotype. The chain uses TRBV6-5 and TRBJ2-1; 13 nucleotides align to TRBD2. The V gene's germline CDR1 is MNHEY and CDR2 SVGAGI. This CDR3 has 17 residues. The V segment lost 0 bases and the J segment 1 base; nucleotides outside the gene matches: 0. This CDR3 is CASSYSGLAGSYNEQFF. DNA for the CDR3: TGTGCCAGCAGTTACTCGGGACTAGCGGGATCCTACAATGAGCAGTTCTTC.

The rearrangement uses TRBV5-6 and TRBJ1-5; D unresolved. Germline CDR1 is SGHDT and CDR2 is YYEEEE. There are 15 residues in the CDR3. Trimming removed 2 bases from V and 1 base from J, with 10 bases in between. This CDR3 reads CASSFRLGSNQPQHF. The CDR3, as DNA: TGTGCCAGCAGCTTCCGGCTAGGGAGCAATCAGCCCCAGCATTTT.

The genes are TRBV29-1 and TRBJ2-5; possible D gene TRBD1, 6 bases. The V gene lost 3 bases and the J gene lost 3 bases, with 11 bases spanning the gap. The CDR3 spans 13 residues. CDR1 and CDR2 (germline): SQVTM, ANQGSEA. CDR3 coding DNA: TGCAGCGTTGACCTCTCAGGGGAAGAGACCCAGTACTTC. Translation: CSVDLSGEETQYF.

The sample holds one count of this clonotype. The chain carries TRBV13 and TRBJ2-4, with D possibly called TRBD1 or TRBD2 (6 bases each). The CDR3 consists of 12 residues. The V end was cut by 1 base, the J end by 9 bases, with 7 bases between. Germline V gives CDR1 PRHDT, CDR2 FYEKMQ (reference sequence). The CDR3 region is CASSLEGGIQYF. The CDR3 DNA follows: TGTGCCAGCAGCTTAGAGGGGGGCATTCAGTACTTC.

This sequence joins TRBV20-1 and TRBJ1-2; TRBD1 is a possible D gene (6 bases). V dropped 3 bases and J dropped 7 bases, with 18 bases sitting between them. Per germline, CDR1 DFQATT and CDR2 SNEGSKA (reference sequence). This CDR3 has 14 residues. The CDR3 loop reads CSARQGHLGSGYTF. For the CDR3, the DNA is TGCAGTGCTAGGCAGGGGCATCTGGGAAGTGGCTACACCTTC.

The chain uses TRBV5-6 and TRBJ2-5; the D gene could be TRBD1 or TRBD2 (5 bases each). The V gene lost 0 bases and the J gene lost 3 bases, with 12 bases spanning the gap. This CDR3 comprises 15 residues. Germline loops: CDR1 SGHDT, CDR2 YYEEEE. This CDR3 reads CASSLGAGTEETQYF. CDR3 nucleotides: TGTGCCAGCAGCTTGGGGGCAGGGACGGAAGAGACCCAGTACTTC.

This clonotype appeared a few times. The genes are TRBV3-1 and TRBJ2-3, with D possibly matching TRBD1 (6 bases). Germline V gene sequence: CDR1 LGHDT, CDR2 YNNKEL (reference sequence). V shed 1 base and J shed 4 bases, with 9 bases lying between them. This CDR3 has 14 residues. CDR3 loop: CASSQGGLPDTQYF. CDR3 DNA: TGTGCCAGCAGCCAAGGGGGGCTCCCAGATACGCAGTATTTT.

CDR3 sequence: CASSLAGLGESYEQYF. The CDR3 DNA reads as TGTGCCAGCAGCTTGGCCGGGCTTGGGGAAAGTTACGAGCAGTACTTC. The chain uses TRBV5-6 and TRBJ2-7; D is ambiguous. Per the germline V gene, CDR1 is SGHDT and CDR2 is YYEEEE. V lost 0 bases, J lost 4 bases, and 17 bases lay in between. The CDR3 consists of 16 residues.

This clonotype has only a few counts. The genes are TRBV13 and TRBJ2-3; D is ambiguous. The CDR3 is 14 residues long. Germline V CDR1 and CDR2: PRHDT, FYEKMQ (reference sequence). Trimming removed 4 bases at V and 2 bases at J, with 10 bases between. The DNA of the CDR3 is TGTGCCAGCAGCTCTAAGGCTAACACAGATACGCAGTATTTT. Protein sequence: CASSSKANTDTQYF.

The genes are TRBV5-5 and TRBJ2-5; D unclear. With the DNA end fitting TRBJ2-7 better, the J assignment may be wrong. The germline CDR1 and CDR2 sequences are SGHKS and YYEKEE (reference sequence). The length of the CDR3 is 16 residues. This CDR3 reads CASSFSRTPGTYEQYF. CDR3 sequence (DNA): TGTGCCAGCAGCTTCTCCCGGACCCCTGGGACCTACGAGCAGTACTTC.

The chain joins TRBV12-3 or TRBV12-4 to TRBJ2-2, with unresolved D. V lost 7 bases to trimming and J lost 0 bases, with 18 bases between them. The CDR3 length is 17 residues. The CDR3 reads CASTDTVKFANTGELFF. CDR3 DNA: TGTGCCAGCACCGATACGGTTAAGTTCGCGAACACCGGGGAGCTGTTTTTT.

This chain connects TRBV20-1 to TRBJ2-3, with TRBD1 matching over 9 bases. The germline V gene encodes CDR1 DFQATT and CDR2 SNEGSKA (reference sequence). This CDR3 is 14 amino acids long. J lost 4 bases, V lost 4 bases, and 6 bases had no gene match. CDR3 loop: CSATGQGAPDTQYF. In DNA, the CDR3 is TGCAGTGCTACGGGACAGGGCGCCCCAGATACGCAGTATTTT.

This clonotype was counted between two and nine times. This chain connects TRBV15 to TRBJ2-1; 8 nucleotides match TRBD1. The DNA end favors TRBJ2-7, so the J call may be wrong. The CDR3 covers 16 residues. Germline V gene lookup returns CDR1 LNHNV and CDR2 YYDKDF (reference sequence). The CDR3 here is CATSRDPAAGGHEQYF. DNA of the CDR3: TGTGCCACCAGCAGAGATCCGGCGGCAGGGGGCCATGAGCAGTACTTC.

V and J are TRBV28 and TRBJ2-5, with 11 nucleotides matching TRBD2. Germline V CDR1 and CDR2: MDHEN, SYDVKM. The V and J ends lost 3 bases and 3 bases, in that order; junction bases with no gene match: 12. The length of the CDR3 is 18 residues. CDR3: CASSFPPGLADIEETQYF. CDR3 sequence (DNA): TGTGCCAGCAGTTTCCCCCCGGGACTAGCGGATATCGAAGAGACCCAGTACTTC.

The chain links TRBV29-1 to TRBJ2-7, with TRBD1 as a possible D gene (5 bases). The V and J ends lost 7 bases and 9 bases respectively, with 22 bases between them. The length of the CDR3 is 13 residues. Germline values: CDR1 SQVTM, CDR2 ANQGSEA. The CDR3 nucleotides are TGCAGCGCCAAGGACCTGTCCAGGGCTGTGCAGTACTTC. It yields the protein CSAKDLSRAVQYF.

In this sample, this clonotype turned up once. This chain connects TRBV5-1 to TRBJ2-7; 8 positions match TRBD2. V lost 0 bases to trimming and J lost 6 bases; unmatched junction nucleotides: 5. Germline CDR1 SGHRS, CDR2 YFSETQ. This CDR3 spans 14 amino acids. This CDR3 is CASSLAGRASEQYF. The CDR3 DNA reads as TGCGCCAGCAGCTTGGCCGGGAGGGCTAGCGAGCAGTACTTC. The full variable domain, with the rest looked up from reference TRBV5-1 and TRBJ2-7, is KAGVTQTPRYLIKTRGQQVTLSCSPISGHRSVSWYQQTPGQGLQFLFEYFSETQRNKGNFPGRFSGRQFSNSRSEMNVSTLELGDSALYLCASSLAGRASEQYFGPGTRLTVT.

The chain couples TRBV4-1 to TRBJ2-2; D gene ambiguous. The CDR3 is 13 amino acids. Trimming removed 2 bases from V and 7 bases from J, with 8 bases in between. Looked up from germline, CDR1 is MGHRA and CDR2 is YSYEKL. The CDR3 region is CASSQTFGGELFF. The CDR3 DNA reads as TGCGCCAGCAGCCAAACGTTTGGCGGGGAGCTGTTTTTT.

In this sample, this clonotype turned up a few times. This chain joins TRBV6-6 and TRBJ2-1; TRBD1 is a possible D gene (5 bases). CDR1 MNHNY and CDR2 SVGAGI come from the germline V gene (reference sequence). Deletions cut 2 bases from V and 7 bases from J, with 15 bases between. The CDR3 covers 15 residues. Here the CDR3 reads CASSYSVASGNEQFF. The CDR3 nucleotides are TGTGCCAGCAGTTACAGTGTGGCCTCAGGGAATGAGCAGTTCTTC.